This T cell receptor beta chain appears in the sequencing data of a study of siplizumab effects on memory and regulatory T cells. Naive, memory, effector memory and TEMRA subsets, all unstimulated, were sequenced in a few donor pairs. Libraries were prepared by immunoSEQ multiplex PCR; TCRdb keeps only in-frame clonotypes and omits some of them. Altogether some 7,000 clones are present, more than 60% being singletons, with the ten largest covering about 46%. V lost 6 bases, J lost 1 base, and 7 bases lay in between. The length of the CDR3 is 12 residues. Germline V CDR1 and CDR2: SGDLS, YYNGEE. Sample: effector memory CD8+ T cells sorted from blood. Subset defined: unstimulated CD8+ effector memory T cells. V gene TRBV9 combines with J gene TRBJ1-1; unclear D gene. The clonotype comes from a human donor in good health. DNA for the CDR3: TGTGCCAGCACCCAGGCGAACACTGAAGCTTTCTTT. Its protein is CASTQANTEAFF.